These 11 T cell receptor beta chains originate from one sample sequenced in a study of graft-versus-host responses after intestinal transplantation. Clones were read by immunoSEQ multiplex PCR, and TCRdb kept only the in-frame ones, dropping some. The table lists 95,000 or so clones, 90% of them singletons, with about 15% in the top ten. This material consisted of PBMCs, taken 450 to 460 days after intestinal transplant. Every receptor here comes from a human patient who received an intestinal transplant, so some T cells may come from the graft donor.

Only one count was recorded for this clone. The chain has TRBV6-5 and TRBJ1-2; 9 bases map to TRBD1. This CDR3 has 16 amino acids. V shed 2 bases, J shed 4 bases, and the junction held 8 bases outside the gene matches. Germline-derived CDR1 and CDR2 are MNHEY and SVGAGI. Here the CDR3 reads CASSYRTGAAFYGYTF. In DNA form, the CDR3 reads TGTGCCAGCAGTTACCGGACAGGGGCGGCCTTCTATGGCTACACCTTC.

The CDR3, as DNA: TGTGCCAGCAGTTTAGGGCCGCCGAACACTGAAGCTTTCTTT. This encodes CASSLGPPNTEAFF. V is TRBV27 and J is TRBJ1-1; unclear D gene. Germline CDR1 reads MNHEY; CDR2 reads SMNVEV (reference sequence). V was pared by 2 bases and J by 1 base, with 8 bases between. This CDR3 has 14 amino acids.

This clone was recorded only once. V usage is TRBV5-4 and J usage is TRBJ2-3; 9 bases are a match to TRBD1. The CDR3 has 15 amino acids. V gave up 0 bases and J gave up 4 bases; unmatched junction bases: 3. Looked up from germline, CDR1 is SGHNT and CDR2 is YYREEE (reference sequence). The CDR3 region is CASSLGGQGADTQYF. CDR3 bases: TGTGCCAGCAGCTTGGGGGGACAGGGAGCAGATACGCAGTATTTT.

The chain carries TRBV2 and TRBJ2-1, with 15 nucleotides matching TRBD2. V shed 6 bases and J 7 bases; nucleotides not matched to a gene: 13. Germline V CDR1 and CDR2: SNHLY, FYNNEI. The CDR3 has 18 residues. Here the CDR3 reads CASSPGLAGGFFVNEQFF. The CDR3 DNA reads TGTGCCAGCAGCCCGGGACTAGCGGGGGGTTTTTTTGTGAATGAGCAGTTCTTC.

V gene TRBV4-2 combines with J gene TRBJ1-2, with unresolved D. Germline assignment: CDR1 LGHNA and CDR2 YNFKEQ. CDR3 length: 14 amino acids. Deletions cut 1 base from V and 8 bases from J, with 14 bases between. The CDR3 here is CASSQVGEGRGYTF. In nucleotides, the CDR3 is TGTGCCAGCAGCCAAGTAGGCGAGGGCCGAGGCTACACCTTC.

The chain has TRBV9 and TRBJ2-2; D gene ambiguous. With 1 base removed from V and 7 bases from J, the gap between germline ends came to 8 bases. This CDR3 has 13 amino acids. Germline CDR1 is SGDLS and CDR2 is YYNGEE. The CDR3 is CASSVTEFGELFF. The DNA for the CDR3 is TGTGCCAGCAGCGTAACGGAATTCGGGGAGCTGTTTTTT.

The CDR3 bases are TGTGCCATCAGTGAGACAATGACAGGGAGTAACTATGGCTACACCTTC. Translating it yields CAISETMTGSNYGYTF. The genes are TRBV10-3 and TRBJ1-2, with 7 bases lining up with TRBD1. Germline lookup yields CDR1 ENHRY and CDR2 SYGVKD. After removal of 2 bases from V and 1 base from J, the junction contained 7 bases not matched to a gene. The CDR3 runs 16 residues.

J is TRBJ2-2 and V is TRBV5-5, with D possibly being TRBD2 (6 bases). The V gene's germline CDR1 is SGHKS and CDR2 YYEKEE (reference sequence). The ends were cut back, 5 bases at V and 5 bases at J, with 16 bases in the middle. CDR3 length: 15 amino acids. In DNA, the CDR3 is TGTGCCAGCAGAAGCGAGCGGGTTTTTACCGGGGAGCTGTTTTTT. Translating gives CASRSERVFTGELFF.

The rearrangement links TRBV13 to TRBJ2-7; D is unclear. V lost 0 bases and J 5 bases, leaving 11 bases between the germline ends. Germline V gene data show CDR1 as PRHDT and CDR2 as FYEKMQ (reference sequence). This CDR3 comprises 14 residues. This CDR3 is CASSLGLRVDEQYF. The CDR3, as DNA: TGTGCCAGCAGCTTAGGCCTAAGAGTTGACGAGCAGTACTTC. The variable domain in full, with the rest retrieved from reference TRBV13 and TRBJ2-7, is AAGVIQSPRHLIKEKRETATLKCYPIPRHDTVYWYQQGPGQDPQFLISFYEKMQSDKGSIPDRFSAQQFSDYHSELNMSSLELGDSALYFCASSLGLRVDEQYFGPGTRLTVT.

This chain uses TRBV7-9 with TRBJ2-2; no definite D call. Germline CDR1 is SEHNR and CDR2 is FQNEAQ (reference sequence). Trimming took off 7 bases at V and 1 base at J, with 13 bases between the two ends. The length of the CDR3 is 15 residues. CDR3 in DNA: TGTGCCAGCACGGTGACCCTACTGAACACCGGGGAGCTGTTTTTT. As protein: CASTVTLLNTGELFF.

V gene TRBV6-6 combines with J gene TRBJ1-3; no clear D. Germline-derived CDR1 and CDR2 are MNHNY and SVGAGI (reference sequence). V lost 0 bases and J 4 bases, leaving 10 bases between the germline ends. The CDR3 is 15 residues long. CDR3 DNA: TGTGCCAGCAGTTACTCCCACATGGGCGGAAACACCATATATTTT. Its translation is CASSYSHMGGNTIYF.